This T cell receptor beta chain is drawn from a study of blood T cell repertoires in COVID-19. Libraries were prepared by immunoSEQ multiplex PCR; TCRdb keeps only in-frame clonotypes and omits some of them. The data show approximately 240,000 clones, roughly 90% seen once. Specimen: peripheral blood. The clonotype comes from a woman aged 35 to 49 who had recovered from COVID-19.

CDR3 nucleotide sequence: TGTGCCAGCGGCCGGGACAATAATTCACCCCTCCACTTT. This gives the protein CASGRDNNSPLHF. V usage is TRBV6-5 and J usage is TRBJ1-6; possible D gene TRBD1, 6 bases. Trimming took off 8 bases at V and 5 bases at J, with 10 bases between the two ends. Germline loops: CDR1 MNHEY, CDR2 SVGAGI. CDR3 length: 13 residues.